This paragraph reports one TCR beta chain. This clone was seen a few times. Its antigen remains unidentified. No clone much larger than this one lies a single base away; base qualities are absent. The record originates from a study of beta chain features in type 1 diabetes (dated by TCRdb to the late 2010s). Notes on the research overall: Patients and healthy donors did not differ in mean age, gender distribution, total cell number or subset yield. In the study, recently diagnosed type 1 diabetes patients and matched healthy donors were compared on the TCRB repertoires of their sorted circulating CD4+ T cell subsets. Regulatory and stem cell-like memory subsets were isolated from only 8 patients and about eight healthy donors, whereas naive and central memory subsets came from all 30 or so donors. A total of 107,917,701 sorted cells were examined across all samples, and the number of cells per subset was strongly correlated with RNA yield. General findings and caveats noted by the study authors: PCR may preferentially amplify shorter templates, but because patient and control samples were amplified and corrected together, any resulting skew would affect both groups equally. At VDJ recombination sites, patients with type 1 diabetes made fewer insertions and deleted more nucleotides, a pattern implying thymic rearrangement abnormalities. Because the HLA sub-analyses included only small numbers of individuals, any influence of HLA type on TCRB rearrangement was left unresolved. A moderate but significant shortening of TCRB CDR3 length was observed in type 1 diabetes patients in all four CD4+ subsets. Because cDNA was sequenced instead of genomic DNA, highly expressing activated cells could be over-represented, though the groups showed no difference in activation or CD3 levels. Naive, central memory and regulatory TCRB repertoires appeared to be more similar among patients than among healthy donors.

From each donor, a single peripheral blood sample of approximately 0.11 L on average was drawn into heparinised tubes. A BD FACSAria II was used to sort naive, central memory, regulatory and stem cell-like memory CD4+ T cells with a panel that included CD45RO, CCR7, CD25, CD127, CD95 and CD27. Every sorted population had a purity above 95%. Right away, PBMCs were isolated by Lymphoprep density gradient centrifugation and were stained directly, with no culture step. So that batch effects would be minimized, each experiment stained and sorted samples in pairs, pairing one healthy donor with one patient. All of the isolated RNA was reverse transcribed with the High Capacity cDNA Reverse Transcription Kit, so expressed TCRB transcripts were sequenced. Deep immunoSEQ sequencing was applied to naive, central memory and regulatory T cell samples, giving an average of roughly 3.3 million total reads per sample. After sorted cells were lysed in RLT buffer, RNA was extracted with DNase-treated RNeasy Micro or Mini kits, with the choice depending on cell number. To prevent cross-contamination, every cell subset was processed on its own, while patient and healthy donor samples were processed together. The immunoSEQ multiplex PCR was used to amplify TCRB sequences from cDNA, generating 87-bp fragments that spanned the CDR3 region. Sequencing of the amplicons was done on the Illumina HiSeq platform. Per the source publication's procedure: Synthetic template baselines were used to correct PCR bias computationally, reads within Hamming distance 2 were collapsed together, and singletons that could not be merged were discarded. Reads were aligned to IMGT to assign V, D and J genes, CDR3 length, and insertions or deletions at six rearrangement sites. Within each subset, clonotype counts were normalized to sorted cell number, and only after that were true diversity and Gini coefficients computed with the tcR R package. The overlap coefficient, calculated on TCRB nucleotide sequences, was used to measure repertoire sharing. Out-of-frame TCRB sequences from naive cells were analyzed as a proxy for the pre-selection repertoire. TCRdb retrieved this table from immuneACCESS and kept in-frame rearrangements only. Not all clones are present; in checked studies, unresolved V genes account for under half, and no reason is known for the remainder. V, J and clone size reflect that table, while D and trimming were determined from the DNA. This sample holds 250,000 or so clones; around 13% were observed only once. Almost 0.02% of the sample is in the top ten clones.

The clonotype originates from a man under 40 with type 1 diabetes. What was sequenced was naive CD4+ T cells from blood. The sample's cell subset or site, from its label and the paper: true naive CD4+ T cells.

The CDR3 protein: CASSLRGTNTEAFF. The DNA reads TGTGCCAGCAGTTTACGGGGGACGAACACTGAAGCTTTCTTT. The rearranged chain carries TRBV27 and TRBJ1-1, with TRBD1 perhaps the D gene, on 5 matching bases. The CDR1 and CDR2 encoded by the germline V gene (reference sequence) are MNHEY and SMNVEV. A distance of 8 bases separates the germline ends of V and J, which lose 2 bases and 1 base respectively. Spanning cysteine to phenylalanine, the CDR3 consists of 14 amino acids. CDR3 DNA only is kept here, 42 bases in frame from base 1.